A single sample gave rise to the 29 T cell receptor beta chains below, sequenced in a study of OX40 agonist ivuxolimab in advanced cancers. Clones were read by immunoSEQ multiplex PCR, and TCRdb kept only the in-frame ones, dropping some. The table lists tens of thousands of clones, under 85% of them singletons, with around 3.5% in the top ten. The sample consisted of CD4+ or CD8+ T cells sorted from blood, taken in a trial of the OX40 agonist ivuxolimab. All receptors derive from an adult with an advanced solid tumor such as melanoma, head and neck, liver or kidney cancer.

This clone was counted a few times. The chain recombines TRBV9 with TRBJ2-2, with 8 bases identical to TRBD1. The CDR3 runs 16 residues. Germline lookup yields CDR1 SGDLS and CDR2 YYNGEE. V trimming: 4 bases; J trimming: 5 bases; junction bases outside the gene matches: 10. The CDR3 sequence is CASSPRTGIVTGELFF. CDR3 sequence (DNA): TGTGCCAGCAGCCCCCGGACAGGGATCGTAACCGGGGAGCTGTTTTTT.

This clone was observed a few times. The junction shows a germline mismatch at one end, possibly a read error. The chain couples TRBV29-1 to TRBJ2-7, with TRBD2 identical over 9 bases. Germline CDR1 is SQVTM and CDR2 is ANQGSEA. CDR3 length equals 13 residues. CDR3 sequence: CSPGGGEFGEQYF. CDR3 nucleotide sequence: TGTTCCCCCGGCGGGGGGGAGTTCGGCGAGCAGTACTTC.

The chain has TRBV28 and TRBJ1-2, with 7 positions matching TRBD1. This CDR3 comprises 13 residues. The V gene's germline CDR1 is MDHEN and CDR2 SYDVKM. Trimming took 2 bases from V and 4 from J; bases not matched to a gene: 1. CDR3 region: CASSLGDSYGYTF. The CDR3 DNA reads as TGTGCCAGCAGTTTAGGGGACAGCTATGGCTACACCTTC.

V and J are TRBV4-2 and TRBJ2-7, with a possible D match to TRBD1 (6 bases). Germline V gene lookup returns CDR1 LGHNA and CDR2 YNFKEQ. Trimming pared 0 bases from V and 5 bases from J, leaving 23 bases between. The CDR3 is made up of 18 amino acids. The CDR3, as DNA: TGTGCCAGCAGCCAAGAGGGGCCGGGACACCTCATATTCCACGAGCAGTACTTC. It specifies CASSQEGPGHLIFHEQYF.

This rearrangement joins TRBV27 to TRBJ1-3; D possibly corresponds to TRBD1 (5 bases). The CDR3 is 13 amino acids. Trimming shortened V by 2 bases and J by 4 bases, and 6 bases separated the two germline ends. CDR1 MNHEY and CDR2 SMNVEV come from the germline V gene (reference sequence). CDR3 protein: CASSLGAGNTIYF. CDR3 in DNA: TGTGCCAGCAGTTTAGGGGCGGGAAACACCATATATTTT.

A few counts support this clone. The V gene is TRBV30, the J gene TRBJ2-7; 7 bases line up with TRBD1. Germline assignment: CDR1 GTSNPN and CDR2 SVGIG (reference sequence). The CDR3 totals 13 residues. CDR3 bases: TGTGTAGCTAGACAGGGCGGGTTCTACGAGCAGTACTTC. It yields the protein CVARQGGFYEQYF. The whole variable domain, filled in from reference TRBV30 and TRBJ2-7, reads SQTIHQWPATLVQPVGSPLSLECTVEGTSNPNLYWYRQAAGRGLQLLFYSVGIGQISSEVPQNLSASRPQDRQFILSSKKLLLSDSGFYLCVARQGGFYEQYFGPGTRLTVT.

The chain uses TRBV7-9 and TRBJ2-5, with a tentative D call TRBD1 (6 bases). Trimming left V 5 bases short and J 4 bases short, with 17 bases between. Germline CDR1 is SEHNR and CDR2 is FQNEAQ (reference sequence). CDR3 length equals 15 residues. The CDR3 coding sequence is TGTGCCAGCAGCCCCGGACAGTTAGGGGTAGAGACCCAGTACTTC. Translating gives CASSPGQLGVETQYF.

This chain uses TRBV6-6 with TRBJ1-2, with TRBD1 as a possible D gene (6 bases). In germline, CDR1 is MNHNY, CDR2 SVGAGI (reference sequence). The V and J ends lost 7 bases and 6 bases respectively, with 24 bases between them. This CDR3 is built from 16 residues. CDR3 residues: CASILDQAGDGHGYTF. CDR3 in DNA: TGTGCCAGCATTCTCGACCAGGCAGGGGACGGCCATGGCTACACCTTC.

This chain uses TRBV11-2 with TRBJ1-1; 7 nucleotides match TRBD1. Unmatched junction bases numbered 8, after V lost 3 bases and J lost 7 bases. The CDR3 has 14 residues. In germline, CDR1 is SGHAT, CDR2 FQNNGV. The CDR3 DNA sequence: TGTGCCAGCAGCTTCGCCCGGGACAGCCTTGAAGCTTTCTTT. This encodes CASSFARDSLEAFF.

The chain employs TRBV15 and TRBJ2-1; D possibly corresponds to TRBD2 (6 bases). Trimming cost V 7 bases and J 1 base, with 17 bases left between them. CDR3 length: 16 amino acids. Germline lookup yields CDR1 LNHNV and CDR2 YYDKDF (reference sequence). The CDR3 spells CATTPRFGGSYNEQFF. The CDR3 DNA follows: TGTGCCACCACCCCCCGATTTGGAGGGTCCTACAATGAGCAGTTCTTC. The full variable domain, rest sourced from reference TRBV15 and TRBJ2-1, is DAMVIQNPRYQVTQFGKPVTLSCSQTLNHNVMYWYQQKSSQAPKLLFHYYDKDFNNEADTPDNFQSRRPNTSFCFLDIRSPGLGDTAMYLCATTPRFGGSYNEQFFGPGTRLTVL.

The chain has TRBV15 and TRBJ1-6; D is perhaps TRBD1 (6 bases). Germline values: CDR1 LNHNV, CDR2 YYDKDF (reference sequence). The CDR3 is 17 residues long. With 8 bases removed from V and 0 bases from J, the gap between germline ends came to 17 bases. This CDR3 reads CATRGRKESSYNSPLHF. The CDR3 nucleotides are TGTGCCACCCGGGGGCGCAAGGAAAGCTCCTATAATTCACCCCTCCACTTT.

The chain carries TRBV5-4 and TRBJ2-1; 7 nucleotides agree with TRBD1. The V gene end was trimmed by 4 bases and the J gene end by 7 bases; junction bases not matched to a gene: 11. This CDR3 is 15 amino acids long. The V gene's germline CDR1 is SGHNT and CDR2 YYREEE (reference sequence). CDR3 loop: CASSQRQGSGNEQFF. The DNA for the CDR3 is TGTGCCAGCAGCCAAAGACAGGGATCGGGGAATGAGCAGTTCTTC.

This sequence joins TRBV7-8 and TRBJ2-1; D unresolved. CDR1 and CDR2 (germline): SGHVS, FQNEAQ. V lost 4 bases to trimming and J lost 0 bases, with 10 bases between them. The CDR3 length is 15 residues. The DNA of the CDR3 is TGTGCCAGCAGCTCCCACAGAATCTCCTACAATGAGCAGTTCTTC. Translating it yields CASSSHRISYNEQFF.

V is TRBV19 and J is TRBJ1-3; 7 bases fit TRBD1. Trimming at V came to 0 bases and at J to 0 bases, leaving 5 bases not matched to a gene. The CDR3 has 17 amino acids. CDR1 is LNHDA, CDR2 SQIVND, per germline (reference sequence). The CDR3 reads CASSIDSGDSSGNTIYF. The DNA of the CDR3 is TGTGCCAGTAGTATAGACTCCGGGGACAGCTCTGGAAACACCATATATTTT.

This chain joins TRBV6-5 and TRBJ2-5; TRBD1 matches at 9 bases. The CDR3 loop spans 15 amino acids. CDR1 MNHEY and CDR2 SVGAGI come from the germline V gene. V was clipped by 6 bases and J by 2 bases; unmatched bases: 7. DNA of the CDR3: TGTGCCAGCAGAAATACAGGGGGCGAACAAGAGACCCAGTACTTC. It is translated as CASRNTGGEQETQYF.

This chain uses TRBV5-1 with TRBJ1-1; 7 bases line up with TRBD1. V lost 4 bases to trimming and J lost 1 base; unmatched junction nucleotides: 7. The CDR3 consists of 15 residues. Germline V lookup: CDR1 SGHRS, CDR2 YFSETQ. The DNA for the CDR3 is TGCGCCAGCAGCCCCGGGGGGGACAGGAACACTGAAGCTTTCTTT. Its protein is CASSPGGDRNTEAFF. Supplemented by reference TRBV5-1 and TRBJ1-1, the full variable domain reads KAGVTQTPRYLIKTRGQQVTLSCSPISGHRSVSWYQQTPGQGLQFLFEYFSETQRNKGNFPGRFSGRQFSNSRSEMNVSTLELGDSALYLCASSPGGDRNTEAFFGQGTRLTVV.

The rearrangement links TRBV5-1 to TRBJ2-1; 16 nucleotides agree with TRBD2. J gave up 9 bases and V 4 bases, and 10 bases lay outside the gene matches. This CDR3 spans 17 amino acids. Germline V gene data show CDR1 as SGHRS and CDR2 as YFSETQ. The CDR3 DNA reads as TGCGCCAGCAGCCGTGCCGAGGGGACTAGCGGGAGGGGTGAGCAGTTCTTC. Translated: CASSRAEGTSGRGEQFF.

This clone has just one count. The CDR3 reads CSVERGTDGYTF. The CDR3 DNA reads as TGCAGCGTTGAAAGAGGGACAGATGGCTACACCTTC. The chain couples TRBV29-1 to TRBJ1-2; 7 nucleotides align to TRBD1. V lost 2 bases, J lost 6 bases, and 3 bases stayed unmatched. The CDR3 length is 12 residues. Per germline, CDR1 SQVTM and CDR2 ANQGSEA. Full variable domain (missing parts from reference TRBV29-1 and TRBJ1-2): SAVISQKPSRDICQRGTSLTIQCQVDSQVTMMFWYRQQPGQSLTLIATANQGSEATYESGFVIDKFPISRPNLTFSTLTVSNMSPEDSSIYLCSVERGTDGYTFGSGTRLTVV.

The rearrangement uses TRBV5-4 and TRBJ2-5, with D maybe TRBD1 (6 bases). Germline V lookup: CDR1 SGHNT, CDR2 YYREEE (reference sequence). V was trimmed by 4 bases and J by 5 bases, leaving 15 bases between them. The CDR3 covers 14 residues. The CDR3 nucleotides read TGTGCCAGCAGCCAGTTACAGGGTCGGGAGACCCAGTACTTC. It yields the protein CASSQLQGRETQYF.

For the CDR3, the DNA is TGCGCCAGCAGCCAAGGTGTTGCTAGCGGGGGCGAGCAGTACTTC. Translation: CASSQGVASGGEQYF. V is TRBV4-3 and J is TRBJ2-7, with 10 bases fitting TRBD2. The V segment lost 1 base and the J segment 6 bases; nucleotides outside the gene matches: 6. Germline V gene data show CDR1 as LGHNA and CDR2 as YSLEER. The CDR3 runs to 15 residues.

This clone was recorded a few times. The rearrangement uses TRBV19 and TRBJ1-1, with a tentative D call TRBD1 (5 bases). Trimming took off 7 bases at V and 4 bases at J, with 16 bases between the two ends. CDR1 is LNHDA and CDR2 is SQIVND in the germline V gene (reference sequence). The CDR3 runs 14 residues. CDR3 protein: CASTFRGLGTEAFF. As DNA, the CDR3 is TGTGCCAGTACTTTCCGGGGGTTGGGCACTGAAGCTTTCTTT.

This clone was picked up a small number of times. The chain's CDR3 is CASSLVRGTSYNEQFF. The CDR3 DNA is TGTGCCAGCAGCTTAGTCAGGGGAACGTCCTACAATGAGCAGTTCTTC. The rearrangement uses TRBV11-2 and TRBJ2-1, with D possibly being TRBD1 (6 bases). This CDR3 is built from 16 residues. In germline, CDR1 is SGHAT, CDR2 FQNNGV. V was cut by 1 base and J by 1 base, with 11 bases left in between.

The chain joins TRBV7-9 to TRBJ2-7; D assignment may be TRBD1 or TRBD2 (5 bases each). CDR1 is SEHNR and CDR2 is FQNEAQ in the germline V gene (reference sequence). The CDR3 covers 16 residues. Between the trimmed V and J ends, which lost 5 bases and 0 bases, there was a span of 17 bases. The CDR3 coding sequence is TGTGCCAGCAGCGCCTTCCCCAGGGACGACTCCTACGAGCAGTACTTC. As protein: CASSAFPRDDSYEQYF.

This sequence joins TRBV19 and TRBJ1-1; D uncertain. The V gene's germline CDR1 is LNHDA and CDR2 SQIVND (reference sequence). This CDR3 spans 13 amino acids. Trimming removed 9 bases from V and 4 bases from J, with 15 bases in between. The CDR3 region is CARRAEWGTEAFF. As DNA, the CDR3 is TGTGCCAGGAGGGCAGAGTGGGGCACTGAAGCTTTCTTT.

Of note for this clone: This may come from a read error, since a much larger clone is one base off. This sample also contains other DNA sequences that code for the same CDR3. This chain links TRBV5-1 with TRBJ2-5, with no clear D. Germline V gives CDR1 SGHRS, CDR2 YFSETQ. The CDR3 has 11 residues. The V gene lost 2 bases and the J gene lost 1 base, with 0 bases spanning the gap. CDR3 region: CASSFQETQYF. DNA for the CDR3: TGCGCCAGCAGCTTCCAAGAGACCCAGTACTTC. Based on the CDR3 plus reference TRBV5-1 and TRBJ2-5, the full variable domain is KAGVTQTPRYLIKTRGQQVTLSCSPISGHRSVSWYQQTPGQGLQFLFEYFSETQRNKGNFPGRFSGRQFSNSRSEMNVSTLELGDSALYLCASSFQETQYFGPGTRLLVL.

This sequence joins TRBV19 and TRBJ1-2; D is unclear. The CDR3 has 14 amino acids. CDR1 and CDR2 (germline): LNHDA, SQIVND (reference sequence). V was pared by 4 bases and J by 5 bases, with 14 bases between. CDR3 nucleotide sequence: TGTGCCAGTAGTACCCCGAGGGAAGTATATGGCTACACCTTC. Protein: CASSTPREVYGYTF. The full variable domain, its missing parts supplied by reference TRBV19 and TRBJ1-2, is DGGITQSPKYLFRKEGQNVTLSCEQNLNHDAMYWYRQDPGQGLRLIYYSQIVNDFQKGDIAEGYSVSREKKESFPLTVTSAQKNPTAFYLCASSTPREVYGYTFGSGTRLTVV.

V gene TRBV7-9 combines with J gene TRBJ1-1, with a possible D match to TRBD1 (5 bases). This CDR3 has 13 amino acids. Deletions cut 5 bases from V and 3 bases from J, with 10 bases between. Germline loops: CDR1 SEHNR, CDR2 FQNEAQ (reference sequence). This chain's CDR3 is CASSLLTDTEAFF. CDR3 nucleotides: TGTGCCAGCAGCCTATTGACAGACACTGAAGCTTTCTTT.

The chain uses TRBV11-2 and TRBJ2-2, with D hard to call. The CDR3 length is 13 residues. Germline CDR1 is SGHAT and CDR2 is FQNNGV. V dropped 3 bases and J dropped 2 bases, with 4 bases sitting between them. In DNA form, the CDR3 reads TGTGCCAGCAGCTTCCAAAACACCGGGGAGCTGTTTTTT. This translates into CASSFQNTGELFF.

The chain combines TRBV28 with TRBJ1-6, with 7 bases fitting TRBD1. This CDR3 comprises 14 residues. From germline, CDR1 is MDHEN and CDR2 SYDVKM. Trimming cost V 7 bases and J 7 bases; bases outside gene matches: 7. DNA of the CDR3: TGTGCCAGCACCCCAGGGGGTCAAAATTCACCCCTCCACTTT. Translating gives CASTPGGQNSPLHF.